These 10 T cell receptor beta chains were all obtained from the same sample, sequenced in a study of human T cells and chemical hapten exposure. One entry per CDR3 protein results from TCRdb running MiXCR on the RACE reads. The sample holds a few hundred thousand distinct CDR3 sequences, under 6.5% seen once. Noted time point: patch test 2, 6 weeks after DPC sensitization. Treatment of the sample: therapeutic diphenylcyclopropenone sensitization with weekly scalp DPC. The specimen was whole blood, collected in connection with sensitization to the hapten diphenylcyclopropenone (DPC). The source is a woman under 30 with alopecia areata. Some clones in this sample may be carry-over from other donors' samples.

This rearrangement joins TRBV7-9 to TRBJ2-3, with 9 bases aligning to TRBD1. The CDR3 extends over 20 amino acids. Looked up from germline, CDR1 is SEHNR and CDR2 is FQNEAQ (reference sequence). V dropped 2 bases and J dropped 2; count of bases not matched to a gene: 17. CDR3 sequence reads: CASSLRYFPGQGESTDTQYF. Here the CDR3 DNA reads TGTGCCAGCAGCTTACGATACTTCCCGGGACAGGGAGAGTCCACAGATACGCAGTATTTT.

The rearrangement links TRBV5-4 to TRBJ1-6; no reliable D call. Between the trimmed V and J ends, which lost 5 bases and 5 bases, there was a span of 11 bases. CDR1 SGHNT and CDR2 YYREEE come from the germline V gene (reference sequence). The CDR3 spans 14 residues. In DNA form, the CDR3 reads TGTGCCAGCAGATCGAATAACGATAATTCACCCCTCCACTTT. Translation: CASRSNNDNSPLHF.

This chain joins TRBV5-6 and TRBJ1-2; unclear D gene. Trimming stripped 0 bases from V and 8 bases from J, with 8 bases between. The CDR3 length is 12 residues. The germline CDR1 and CDR2 sequences are SGHDT and YYEEEE. The CDR3 DNA reads as TGTGCCAGCAGCTTGGGGCAGATCGGCTACACCTTC. It yields the protein CASSLGQIGYTF.

This clonotype was seen ten or more times. This rearrangement joins TRBV6-1 to TRBJ1-5; D perhaps matches TRBD1 (5 bases). From germline, CDR1 is MNHNS and CDR2 SASEGT. The CDR3 extends over 15 amino acids. Trimming left V 8 bases short and J 0 bases short, with 14 bases between. Here the CDR3 reads CASGREGYSNQPQHF. DNA for the CDR3: TGTGCCAGCGGCAGAGAGGGGTATAGCAATCAGCCCCAGCATTTT.

This clonotype has a handful of counts. The CDR3 coding sequence is TGTGCCAGCTCACCATACGAAGAACAGCCCCAGCATTTT. Translated: CASSPYEEQPQHF. The chain employs TRBV18 and TRBJ1-5; the D is unclear. Germline CDR1 and CDR2: KGHSH and LQKENI. V was trimmed by 2 bases and J by 7 bases, leaving 9 bases between them. This CDR3 spans 13 amino acids. Filled out from reference TRBV18 and TRBJ1-5, the complete variable domain reads NAGVMQNPRHLVRRRGQEARLRCSPMKGHSHVYWYRQLPEEGLKFMVYLQKENIIDESGMPKERFSAEFPKEGPSILRIQQVVRGDSAAYFCASSPYEEQPQHFGDGTRLSIL.

The chain recombines TRBV6-2 or TRBV6-3 with TRBJ1-1; 8 nucleotides match TRBD1. Germline trimming cut 3 bases from V and 3 bases from J; bases unmatched to any gene: 6. Germline CDR1 MNHEY, CDR2 SVGEGT. This CDR3 contains 15 residues. This chain's CDR3 is CASSYQGQAYTEAFF. In DNA, the CDR3 is TGTGCCAGCAGTTATCAGGGACAGGCTTACACTGAAGCTTTCTTT.

This clonotype occurred many times. V and J are TRBV28 and TRBJ1-1; no clear D. Germline CDR1 and CDR2: MDHEN and SYDVKM. The CDR3 runs to 18 residues. The V gene lost 1 base and the J gene lost 1 base, with 19 bases spanning the gap. Written as DNA, the CDR3 is TGTGCCAGCAGTTTATTTCCCAAAACTAGTTGGGGGAACACTGAAGCTTTCTTT. Translated: CASSLFPKTSWGNTEAFF.

This clonotype was seen more than once but under ten times. This sequence joins TRBV9 and TRBJ1-2; D is unresolved. The CDR3 covers 13 residues. Trimming pared 0 bases from V and 4 bases from J, leaving 7 bases between. Germline lookup yields CDR1 SGDLS and CDR2 YYNGEE. The CDR3 coding sequence is TGTGCCAGCAGCGTAGGACTGACCTATGGCTACACCTTC. It translates to CASSVGLTYGYTF.

The chain recombines TRBV7-2 with TRBJ2-1, with D perhaps TRBD1 (6 bases). V dropped 4 bases and J dropped 8 bases, with 18 bases sitting between them. CDR1 and CDR2 from the germline V gene are SGHTA and FQGNSA. This CDR3 is 15 amino acids long. This CDR3 is CASSSDPGAGHEQFF. In DNA form, the CDR3 reads TGTGCCAGCAGCTCGGATCCAGGGGCCGGGCATGAGCAGTTCTTC.

This clonotype was recorded a few times. The chain uses TRBV19 and TRBJ1-1; D gene unclear. The CDR3 consists of 14 residues. V lost 5 bases to trimming and J lost 5 bases, with 15 bases between them. Germline loops: CDR1 LNHDA, CDR2 SQIVND (reference sequence). CDR3 loop: CASSASRGQTEAFF. CDR3 in DNA: TGTGCCAGTAGTGCCAGTCGTGGGCAGACTGAAGCTTTCTTT.